These 21 T cell receptor beta chains originate from one sample sequenced in a study of technical replicates of blood from several donors. Libraries were prepared by immunoSEQ multiplex PCR; TCRdb keeps only in-frame clonotypes and omits some of them. The data show about 72,000 clones, with just under 97% seen just once and less than 0.25% held by the top ten. The sequenced material came from T cells isolated from PBMCs. These receptors were taken from a human donor in good health.

The chain is built from TRBV7-3 and TRBJ1-1; 7 bases map to TRBD1. This CDR3 region has 15 residues. The V gene's germline CDR1 is SGHTA and CDR2 FQGTGA. J lost 4 bases, V lost 3 bases, and 8 bases had no gene match. The CDR3 spells CASSFRQGLVTEAFF. The CDR3 DNA is TGTGCCAGCAGCTTTAGACAGGGTTTAGTCACTGAAGCTTTCTTT.

The rearrangement links TRBV5-4 to TRBJ2-7, with 13 positions matching TRBD2. Germline CDR1 reads SGHNT; CDR2 reads YYREEE (reference sequence). CDR3 length equals 16 residues. J gave up 3 bases and V 4 bases, and 7 bases lay outside the gene matches. The CDR3 DNA reads as TGTGCCAGCAGCAGGGGACTAGCGGGACCGAACTACGAGCAGTACTTC. Translated, it gives CASSRGLAGPNYEQYF.

The V gene is TRBV4-2, the J gene TRBJ1-2; D is perhaps TRBD1 (6 bases). There are 14 residues in the CDR3. Germline CDR1 and CDR2: LGHNA and YNFKEQ. The germline V and J ends were trimmed by 5 bases and 7 bases, with 17 bases remaining between them. This CDR3 reads CASSIQGRSSGYTF. The CDR3 nucleotides are TGTGCCAGCAGCATTCAGGGGCGGTCTTCTGGCTACACCTTC.

The V gene is TRBV2, the J gene TRBJ2-7; D may be TRBD2 (6 bases). Germline V lookup: CDR1 SNHLY, CDR2 FYNNEI. The V gene lost 7 bases and the J gene lost 1 base, with 23 bases spanning the gap. This CDR3 spans 17 amino acids. CDR3 sequence reads: CASNEGRHSGYSYEQYF. CDR3 DNA sequence: TGTGCCAGCAACGAAGGGAGACATAGCGGTTATTCCTACGAGCAGTACTTC.

The sample holds one count of this clone. The chain has TRBV19 and TRBJ2-5; no clear D gene. Trimming removed 2 bases from V and 0 bases from J, with 10 bases in between. Germline V CDR1 and CDR2: LNHDA, SQIVND (reference sequence). The CDR3 is made up of 15 amino acids. The CDR3 DNA reads as TGTGCCAGTAGTATATGGCAGGCCAACCAAGAGACCCAGTACTTC. Its translation: CASSIWQANQETQYF.

CDR3 DNA: TGTGCCAGCAGCCCGAGTATTCTGGCTTTCTTT. Its protein product is CASSPSILAFF. The chain links TRBV7-2 to TRBJ1-1; D remains ambiguous. V was pared by 5 bases and J by 11 bases, with 12 bases between. Per germline, CDR1 SGHTA and CDR2 FQGNSA. The CDR3 spans 11 residues.

The genes are TRBV5-1 and TRBJ1-1; 9 bases match TRBD1. V shed 4 bases and J 4 bases; nucleotides not matched to a gene: 5. The CDR3 spans 14 residues. Germline-derived CDR1 and CDR2 are SGHRS and YFSETQ. The CDR3 spells CASSPDRGTTEAFF. For the CDR3, the DNA is TGCGCCAGCAGCCCGGACAGGGGTACCACTGAAGCTTTCTTT.

The chain combines TRBV19 with TRBJ1-2, with 7 bases aligning to TRBD1. The CDR3 covers 13 residues. Unmatched junction bases numbered 4, after V lost 5 bases and J lost 4 bases. Per germline, CDR1 LNHDA and CDR2 SQIVND (reference sequence). This chain's CDR3 is CASSAGQRYGYTF. The CDR3 coding sequence is TGTGCCAGTAGTGCGGGACAGCGCTATGGCTACACCTTC.

In this sample, this clone turned up once. The V call is TRBV2, the J call TRBJ1-4; TRBD1 matches at 7 bases. Per the germline V gene, CDR1 is SNHLY and CDR2 is FYNNEI. With 6 bases clipped from V and 6 bases from J, the junction kept 7 bases outside the gene matches. There are 14 residues in the CDR3. The CDR3 DNA sequence: TGTGCCAGCAGCGACAGGGTAGGGGATGAAAAACTGTTTTTT. Translation: CASSDRVGDEKLFF.

The CDR3 reads CATSSPAGFRTDTQYF. The CDR3 DNA follows: TGTGCCACCAGCAGCCCAGCGGGGTTTCGCACAGATACGCAGTATTTT. The genes are TRBV15 and TRBJ2-3, with 7 positions matching TRBD2. V lost 3 bases and J lost 1; bases outside the gene matches: 7. This CDR3 spans 16 amino acids. Germline V CDR1 and CDR2: LNHNV, YYDKDF (reference sequence).

The chain carries TRBV10-3 and TRBJ2-7; a possible D gene is TRBD1 (5 bases). The CDR3 consists of 13 residues. V shed 2 bases and J shed 4 bases, with 9 bases lying between them. CDR1 is ENHRY and CDR2 is SYGVKD in the germline V gene. CDR3 coding DNA: TGTGCCATCAGTGAGCAGGGTAGGTACGAGCAGTACTTC. Translating it yields CAISEQGRYEQYF.

This clone has only one observation. The chain carries TRBV5-6 and TRBJ1-5; D perhaps matches TRBD1 (5 bases). The CDR3 is 15 amino acids. Trimming shortened V by 2 bases and J by 1 base, and 10 bases separated the two germline ends. The germline CDR1 and CDR2 sequences are SGHDT and YYEEEE. The CDR3 DNA is TGTGCCAGCAGCTTAGGAGGGACGAGCAATCAGCCCCAGCATTTT. It codes for CASSLGGTSNQPQHF.

This chain uses TRBV5-6 with TRBJ2-7; D is unclear. Germline V gives CDR1 SGHDT, CDR2 YYEEEE. V lost 0 bases and J 3 bases, leaving 10 bases between the germline ends. The CDR3 spans 14 residues. The CDR3 spells CASSLDSCLYEQYF. For the CDR3, the DNA is TGTGCCAGCAGCTTGGACAGTTGTCTCTACGAGCAGTACTTC. Variable domain in full (rest from reference TRBV5-6 and TRBJ2-7): DAGVTQSPTHLIKTRGQQVTLRCSPKSGHDTVSWYQQALGQGPQFIFQYYEEEERQRGNFPDRFSGHQFPNYSSELNVNALLLGDSALYLCASSLDSCLYEQYFGPGTRLTVT.

The V call is TRBV7-9, the J call TRBJ1-1; D is possibly TRBD1 (5 bases). CDR3 length: 13 residues. Trimming took 5 bases from V and 7 from J, leaving 14 bases between them. The germline gives CDR1 SEHNR, CDR2 FQNEAQ (reference sequence). The CDR3 loop is CASSQSGAVEAFF. The CDR3 nucleotides read TGTGCCAGCAGCCAAAGTGGGGCCGTTGAAGCTTTCTTT.

V gene TRBV4-2 combines with J gene TRBJ2-7, with 12 bases aligning to TRBD2. CDR3 length equals 15 residues. The J segment lost 6 bases and the V segment lost 3 bases, leaving 6 bases of the junction unmatched. CDR1 and CDR2 from the germline V gene are LGHNA and YNFKEQ. DNA for the CDR3: TGTGCCAGCAGCCAGGCCGGGACTAGCGGGCTCGAGCAGTACTTC. This sequence encodes CASSQAGTSGLEQYF.

The CDR3 nucleotides are TGTGCCAGCAGCTTGGACCAAACAGGGCCCACAGATACGCAGTATTTT. Translated: CASSLDQTGPTDTQYF. The rearrangement links TRBV7-9 to TRBJ2-3, with D maybe TRBD1 (6 bases). Trimming cost V 3 bases and J 2 bases, with 15 bases left between them. There are 16 residues in the CDR3. CDR1 is SEHNR, CDR2 FQNEAQ, per germline (reference sequence).

The genes are TRBV6-1 and TRBJ1-2; TRBD1 aligns across 8 bases. This CDR3 has 13 amino acids. Germline CDR1 MNHNS, CDR2 SASEGT. V was clipped by 8 bases and J by 8 bases; unmatched bases: 10. In DNA form, the CDR3 reads TGTGCCAGCCGCGCGACAGGGGCCGCGGGCTACACCTTC. Amino acids: CASRATGAAGYTF.

This chain uses TRBV4-1 with TRBJ1-4, with 8 bases aligning to TRBD1. CDR3 size: 17 residues. The germline CDR1 and CDR2 sequences are MGHRA and YSYEKL. Trimming took 0 bases from V and 2 from J; bases not matched to a gene: 5. The chain's CDR3 is CASSQEKDRVTNEKLFF. As DNA, the CDR3 is TGCGCCAGCAGCCAAGAGAAGGACAGGGTTACTAATGAAAAACTGTTTTTT.

V gene TRBV10-3 combines with J gene TRBJ1-1; no reliable D call. V lost 1 base and J lost 1, with 10 bases in between. This CDR3 is built from 15 residues. Germline loops: CDR1 ENHRY, CDR2 SYGVKD. The CDR3 bases are TGTGCCATCAGTGAGTTCGAGGTGAAGAACACTGAAGCTTTCTTT. Translating gives CAISEFEVKNTEAFF.

The chain has TRBV27 and TRBJ2-7, with 10 positions matching TRBD1. Trimming cost V 5 bases and J 0 bases; bases outside gene matches: 7. CDR3 length: 16 amino acids. Looked up from germline, CDR1 is MNHEY and CDR2 is SMNVEV (reference sequence). The CDR3 spells CASSPSGTGVSYEQYF. CDR3 DNA: TGTGCCAGCAGTCCATCCGGGACAGGGGTCTCCTACGAGCAGTACTTC.

The rearrangement uses TRBV5-1 and TRBJ2-1; 8 bases are a match to TRBD2. The V gene end was trimmed by 4 bases and the J gene end by 3 bases; junction bases not matched to a gene: 6. Germline CDR1 and CDR2: SGHRS and YFSETQ. The CDR3 totals 15 residues. CDR3 DNA: TGCGCCAGCAGCACCATTAGCGGGGTCTACAATGAGCAGTTCTTC. This codes for CASSTISGVYNEQFF.